One sample yielded the 5 T cell receptor beta chains listed below, sequenced in a study of blood T cell repertoires in COVID-19. This table comes from immunoSEQ multiplex PCR, and its TCRdb copy is limited to in-frame clones, with some not included. Of 64,000 or so clones listed, about 81% were seen once; the top ten hold 10% to 15%. Input material: peripheral blood. Receptors were obtained from a human donor in a cohort sampled during active COVID-19.

This sequence joins TRBV7-9 and TRBJ1-2; D gene uncertain. Germline CDR1 SEHNR, CDR2 FQNEAQ (reference sequence). The CDR3 sequence is 13 residues long. Trimming took 5 bases from V and 7 from J, leaving 14 bases between them. This CDR3 reads CASSSRQGSGYTF. CDR3 DNA: TGTGCCAGCAGCAGCCGACAAGGGAGTGGCTACACCTTC. Full variable domain (missing parts from reference TRBV7-9 and TRBJ1-2): DTGVSQNPRHKITKRGQNVTFRCDPISEHNRLYWYRQTLGQGPEFLTYFQNEAQLEKSRLLSDRFSAERPKGSFSTLEIQRTEQGDSAMYLCASSSRQGSGYTFGSGTRLTVV.

The V and J genes are TRBV6-5 and TRBJ1-5; possible D gene TRBD1, 6 bases. The V gene lost 5 bases and the J gene lost 3 bases, with 11 bases spanning the gap. CDR3 size: 14 residues. Germline CDR1 reads MNHEY; CDR2 reads SVGAGI. For the CDR3, the DNA is TGTGCCAGCAGTCCCGGGACACACAATCAGCCCCAGCATTTT. Translating it yields CASSPGTHNQPQHF.

V is TRBV5-1 and J is TRBJ2-2; D might be TRBD1 (5 bases). Germline lookup yields CDR1 SGHRS and CDR2 YFSETQ. Trimming stripped 0 bases from V and 6 bases from J, with 9 bases between. The CDR3 has 14 amino acids. CDR3 loop: CASSLVQGPGELFF. DNA for the CDR3: TGCGCCAGCAGCTTGGTGCAGGGCCCCGGGGAGCTGTTTTTT.

The chain carries TRBV3-1 (or the pseudogene TRBV3-2) and TRBJ2-1; 11 positions agree with TRBD2. This CDR3 is built from 16 residues. J gave up 9 bases and V 3 bases, and 10 bases lay outside the gene matches. CDR1 is LGHDT, CDR2 YNNKEL, per germline (reference sequence). For the CDR3, the DNA is TGTGCCAGCAGCCAGTACCTAGCGGGGGGTGGGAGTGAGCAGTTCTTC. Its protein is CASSQYLAGGGSEQFF.

This clone was counted a single time. This sequence joins TRBV5-5 and TRBJ2-3, with 10 bases that match TRBD2. With 0 bases clipped from V and 2 bases from J, the junction kept 3 bases outside the gene matches. The CDR3 extends over 16 amino acids. From germline, CDR1 is SGHKS and CDR2 YYEKEE (reference sequence). The CDR3, as DNA: TGTGCCAGCAGCTTGGAAGCGGGGGGGTACACAGATACGCAGTATTTT. Its translation: CASSLEAGGYTDTQYF.